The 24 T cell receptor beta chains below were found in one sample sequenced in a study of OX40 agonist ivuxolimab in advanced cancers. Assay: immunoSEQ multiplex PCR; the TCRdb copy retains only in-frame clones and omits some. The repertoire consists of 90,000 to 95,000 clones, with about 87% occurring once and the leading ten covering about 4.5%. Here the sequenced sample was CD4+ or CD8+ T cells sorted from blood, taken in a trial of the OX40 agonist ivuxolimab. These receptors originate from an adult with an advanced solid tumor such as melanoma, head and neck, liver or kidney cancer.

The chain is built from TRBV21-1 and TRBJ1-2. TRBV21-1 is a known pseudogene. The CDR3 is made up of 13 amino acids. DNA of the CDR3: TGTGCCAGCAGCACGACGGGTAACTATGGCTACACCTTC. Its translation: CASSTTGNYGYTF.

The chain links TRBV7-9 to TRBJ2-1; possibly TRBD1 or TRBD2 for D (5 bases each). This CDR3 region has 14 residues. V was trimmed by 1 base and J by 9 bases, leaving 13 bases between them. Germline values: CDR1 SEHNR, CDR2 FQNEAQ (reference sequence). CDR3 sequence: CASSLVGVYGEQFF. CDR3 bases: TGTGCCAGCAGCTTAGTGGGGGTTTATGGTGAGCAGTTCTTC.

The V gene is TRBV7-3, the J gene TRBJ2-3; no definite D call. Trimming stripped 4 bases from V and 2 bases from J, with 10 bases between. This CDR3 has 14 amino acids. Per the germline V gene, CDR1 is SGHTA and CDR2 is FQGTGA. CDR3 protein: CASSSLSDTDTQYF. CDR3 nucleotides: TGTGCCAGCAGCTCCCTTTCCGACACAGATACGCAGTATTTT. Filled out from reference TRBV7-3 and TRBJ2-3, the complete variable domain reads GAGVSQTPSNKVTEKGKYVELRCDPISGHTALYWYRQSLGQGPEFLIYFQGTGAADDSGLPNDRFFAVRPEGSVSTLKIQRTERGDSAVYLCASSSLSDTDTQYFGPGTRLTVL.

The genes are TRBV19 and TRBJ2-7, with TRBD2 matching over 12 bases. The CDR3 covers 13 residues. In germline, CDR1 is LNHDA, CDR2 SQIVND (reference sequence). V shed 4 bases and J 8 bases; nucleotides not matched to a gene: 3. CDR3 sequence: CASSTRTSGKQYV. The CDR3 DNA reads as TGTGCCAGTAGTACCAGGACTAGCGGGAAGCAGTACGTC.

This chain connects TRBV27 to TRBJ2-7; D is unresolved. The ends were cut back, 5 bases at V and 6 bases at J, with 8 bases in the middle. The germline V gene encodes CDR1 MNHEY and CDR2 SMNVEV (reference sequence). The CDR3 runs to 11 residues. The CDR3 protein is CASSMGSEQYF. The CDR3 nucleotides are TGTGCCAGCAGTATGGGGTCCGAGCAGTACTTC.

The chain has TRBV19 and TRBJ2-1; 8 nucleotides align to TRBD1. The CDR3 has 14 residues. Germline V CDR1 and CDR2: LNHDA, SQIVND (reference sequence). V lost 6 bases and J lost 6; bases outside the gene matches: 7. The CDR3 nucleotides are TGTGCCAGTAGCGGGGGACAGGTTTTCAATGAGCAGTTCTTC. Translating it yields CASSGGQVFNEQFF. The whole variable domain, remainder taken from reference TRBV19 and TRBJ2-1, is DGGITQSPKYLFRKEGQNVTLSCEQNLNHDAMYWYRQDPGQGLRLIYYSQIVNDFQKGDIAEGYSVSREKKESFPLTVTSAQKNPTAFYLCASSGGQVFNEQFFGPGTRLTVL.

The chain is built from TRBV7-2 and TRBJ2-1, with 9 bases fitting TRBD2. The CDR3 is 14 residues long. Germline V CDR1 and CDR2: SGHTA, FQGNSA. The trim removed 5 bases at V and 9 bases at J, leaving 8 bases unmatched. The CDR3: CASSDSGRIGEQFF. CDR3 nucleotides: TGTGCCAGCAGCGATAGCGGGAGAATCGGTGAGCAGTTCTTC.

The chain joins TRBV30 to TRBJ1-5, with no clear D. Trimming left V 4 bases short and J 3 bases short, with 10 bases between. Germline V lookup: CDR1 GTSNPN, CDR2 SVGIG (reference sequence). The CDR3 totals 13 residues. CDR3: CAWTKGPNQPQHF. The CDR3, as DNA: TGTGCCTGGACCAAGGGTCCCAATCAGCCCCAGCATTTT.

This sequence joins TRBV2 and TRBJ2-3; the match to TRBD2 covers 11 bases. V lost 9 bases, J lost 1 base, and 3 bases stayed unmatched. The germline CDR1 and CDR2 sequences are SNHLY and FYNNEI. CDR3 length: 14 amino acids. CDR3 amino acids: CARGTSGRTDTQYF. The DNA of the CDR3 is TGTGCCAGGGGGACTAGCGGCCGCACAGATACGCAGTATTTT. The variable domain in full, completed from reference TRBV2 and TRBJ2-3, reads EPEVTQTPSHQVTQMGQEVILRCVPISNHLYFYWYRQILGQKVEFLVSFYNNEISEKSEIFDDQFSVERPDGSNFTLKIRSTKLEDSAMYFCARGTSGRTDTQYFGPGTRLTVL.

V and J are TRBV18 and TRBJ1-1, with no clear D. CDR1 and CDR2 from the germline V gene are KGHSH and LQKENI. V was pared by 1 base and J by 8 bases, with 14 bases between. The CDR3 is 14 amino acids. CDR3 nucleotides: TGTGCCAGCTCACCACGGGCAGATCTAACAGAAGCTTTCTTT. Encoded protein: CASSPRADLTEAFF. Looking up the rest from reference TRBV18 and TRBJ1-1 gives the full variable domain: NAGVMQNPRHLVRRRGQEARLRCSPMKGHSHVYWYRQLPEEGLKFMVYLQKENIIDESGMPKERFSAEFPKEGPSILRIQQVVRGDSAAYFCASSPRADLTEAFFGQGTRLTVV.

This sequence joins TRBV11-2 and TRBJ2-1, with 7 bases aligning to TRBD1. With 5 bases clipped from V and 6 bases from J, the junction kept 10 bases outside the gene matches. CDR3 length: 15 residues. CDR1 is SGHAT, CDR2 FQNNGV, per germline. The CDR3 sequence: CASSLFGSGGNEQFF. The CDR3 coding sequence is TGTGCCAGCAGCCTATTTGGGTCAGGGGGCAATGAGCAGTTCTTC.

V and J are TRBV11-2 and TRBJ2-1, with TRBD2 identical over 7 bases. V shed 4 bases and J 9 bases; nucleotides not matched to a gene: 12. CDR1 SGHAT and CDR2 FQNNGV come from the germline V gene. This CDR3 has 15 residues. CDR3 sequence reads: CASSYQGLGGAEQFF. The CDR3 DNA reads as TGTGCCAGCAGCTACCAAGGACTAGGTGGGGCTGAGCAGTTCTTC. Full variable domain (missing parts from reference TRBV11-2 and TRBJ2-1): EAGVAQSPRYKIIEKRQSVAFWCNPISGHATLYWYQQILGQGPKLLIQFQNNGVVDDSQLPKDRFSAERLKGVDSTLKIQPAKLEDSAVYLCASSYQGLGGAEQFFGPGTRLTVL.

The chain's CDR3 is CASSISAAGVETQYF. In DNA, the CDR3 is TGTGCCAGTAGTATCTCCGCAGCGGGAGTGGAGACCCAGTACTTC. This rearrangement joins TRBV19 to TRBJ2-5; TRBD2 matches at 8 bases. The length of the CDR3 is 15 residues. V lost 3 bases and J lost 5; bases outside the gene matches: 8. CDR1 and CDR2 (germline): LNHDA, SQIVND (reference sequence).

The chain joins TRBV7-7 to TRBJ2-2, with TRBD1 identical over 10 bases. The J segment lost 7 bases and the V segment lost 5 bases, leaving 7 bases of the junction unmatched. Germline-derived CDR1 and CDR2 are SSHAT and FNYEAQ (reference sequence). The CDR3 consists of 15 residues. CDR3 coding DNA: TGTGCCAGCAGCACCGGGACAGGGGTTATCGGGGAGCTGTTTTTT. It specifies CASSTGTGVIGELFF.

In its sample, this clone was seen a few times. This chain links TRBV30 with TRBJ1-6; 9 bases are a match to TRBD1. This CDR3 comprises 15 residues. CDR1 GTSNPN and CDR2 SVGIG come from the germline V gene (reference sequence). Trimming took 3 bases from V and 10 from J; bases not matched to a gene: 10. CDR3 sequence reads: CAWSSLGTGYSPLHF. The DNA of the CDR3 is TGTGCCTGGAGCTCCCTCGGGACAGGGTACTCACCCCTCCACTTT.

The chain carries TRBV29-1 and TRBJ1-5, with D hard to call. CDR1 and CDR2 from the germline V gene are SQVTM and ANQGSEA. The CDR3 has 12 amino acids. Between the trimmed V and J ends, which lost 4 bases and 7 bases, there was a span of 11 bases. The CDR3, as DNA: TGCAGCGTTGGCGGGGTCGACCAGCCCCAGCATTTT. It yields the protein CSVGGVDQPQHF.

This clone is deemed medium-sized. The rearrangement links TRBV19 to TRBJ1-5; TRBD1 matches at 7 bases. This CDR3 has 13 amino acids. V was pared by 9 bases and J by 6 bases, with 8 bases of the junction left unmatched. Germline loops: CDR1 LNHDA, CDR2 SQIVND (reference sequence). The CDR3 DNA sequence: TGTGCCAGCCAACGACAGGGCGGTCAGCCCCAGCATTTT. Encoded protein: CASQRQGGQPQHF.

The CDR3 reads CASSAAMNTEAFF. As DNA, the CDR3 is TGTGCCAGCAGTGCCGCCATGAACACTGAAGCTTTCTTT. This chain links TRBV6-1 with TRBJ1-1; D uncertain. Trimming stripped 4 bases from V and 0 bases from J, with 6 bases between. The CDR3 has 13 residues. Germline values: CDR1 MNHNS, CDR2 SASEGT.

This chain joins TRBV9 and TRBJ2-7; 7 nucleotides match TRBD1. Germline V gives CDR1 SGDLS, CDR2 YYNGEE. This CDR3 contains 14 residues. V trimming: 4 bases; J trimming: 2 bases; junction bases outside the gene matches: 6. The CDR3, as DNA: TGTGCCAGCAGCCCCCGGACAGGAGCCTACGAGCAGTACTTC. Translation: CASSPRTGAYEQYF.

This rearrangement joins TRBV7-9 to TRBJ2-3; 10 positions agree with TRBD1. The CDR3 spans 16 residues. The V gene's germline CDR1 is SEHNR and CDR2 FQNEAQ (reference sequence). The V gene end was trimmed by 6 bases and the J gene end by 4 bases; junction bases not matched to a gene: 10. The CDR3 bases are TGTGCCAGCAGTACGACGACAGGGGGCGCCGCAGATACGCAGTATTTT. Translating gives CASSTTTGGAADTQYF.

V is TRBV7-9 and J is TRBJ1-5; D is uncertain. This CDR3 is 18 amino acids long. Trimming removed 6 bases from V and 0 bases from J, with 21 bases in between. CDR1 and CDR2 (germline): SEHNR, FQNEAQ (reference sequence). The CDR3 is CASSKEGGRIDSNQPQHF. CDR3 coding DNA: TGTGCCAGCAGTAAGGAGGGAGGACGGATAGATAGCAATCAGCCCCAGCATTTT.

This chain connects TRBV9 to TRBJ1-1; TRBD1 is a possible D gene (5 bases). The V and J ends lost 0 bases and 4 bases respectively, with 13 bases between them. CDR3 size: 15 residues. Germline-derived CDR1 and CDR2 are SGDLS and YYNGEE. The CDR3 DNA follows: TGTGCCAGCAGCGTAGTTGGGAGGGGAAGCACTGAAGCTTTCTTT. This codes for CASSVVGRGSTEAFF.

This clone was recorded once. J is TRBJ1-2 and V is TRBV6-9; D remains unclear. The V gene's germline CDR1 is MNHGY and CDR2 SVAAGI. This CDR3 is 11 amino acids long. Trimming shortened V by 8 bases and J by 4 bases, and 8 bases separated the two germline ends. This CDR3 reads CASGRVYGYTF. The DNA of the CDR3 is TGTGCCAGCGGGAGGGTCTATGGCTACACCTTC.

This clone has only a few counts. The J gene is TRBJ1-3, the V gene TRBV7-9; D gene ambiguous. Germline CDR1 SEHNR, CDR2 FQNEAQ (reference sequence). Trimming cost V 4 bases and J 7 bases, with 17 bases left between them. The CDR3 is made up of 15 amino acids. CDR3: CASSSEETAANTIYF. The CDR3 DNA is TGTGCCAGCAGCTCGGAAGAGACCGCGGCGAACACCATATATTTT.